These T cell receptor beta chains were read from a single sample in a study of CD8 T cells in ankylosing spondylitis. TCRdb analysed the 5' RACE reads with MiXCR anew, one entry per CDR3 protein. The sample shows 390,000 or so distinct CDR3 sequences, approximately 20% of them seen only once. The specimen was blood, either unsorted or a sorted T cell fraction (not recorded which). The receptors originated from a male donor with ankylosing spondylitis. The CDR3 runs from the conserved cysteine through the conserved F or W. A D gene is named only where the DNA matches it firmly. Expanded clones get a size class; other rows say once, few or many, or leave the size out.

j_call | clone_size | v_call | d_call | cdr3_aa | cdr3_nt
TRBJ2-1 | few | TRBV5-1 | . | CASSFDRGSWNEQFF | TGCGCCAGCAGCTTTGACAGAGGGTCTTGGAATGAGCAGTTCTTC
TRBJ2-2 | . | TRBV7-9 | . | CASSLRDTNTGELFF | TGTGCCAGCAGCTTACGGGACACGAACACCGGGGAGCTGTTTTTT
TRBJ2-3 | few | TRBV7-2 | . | CASRARLAMVTDTQYF | TGTGCCAGCAGGGCTCGGTTAGCGATGGTCACAGATACGCAGTATTTT
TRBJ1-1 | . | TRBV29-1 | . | CSVPGPPNTEAFF | TGCAGCGTACCCGGACCGCCGAACACTGAAGCTTTCTTT
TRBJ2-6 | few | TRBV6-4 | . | CASSAGLDSGANVLTF | TGTGCCAGCAGTGCAGGGTTAGACTCTGGGGCCAACGTCCTGACTTTC
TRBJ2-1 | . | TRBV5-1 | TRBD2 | CASSNPSGVRNEQFF | TGCGCCAGCAGCAACCCTAGCGGCGTGCGCAATGAGCAGTTCTTC
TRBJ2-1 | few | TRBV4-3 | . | CASSPVARSSYNEQFF | TGCGCCAGCAGCCCCGTAGCGCGGAGCTCCTACAATGAGCAGTTCTTC
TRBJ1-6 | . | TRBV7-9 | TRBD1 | CASSTGYRGPNSPLHF | TGTGCCAGCAGTACAGGGTACAGGGGGCCTAATTCACCCCTCCACTTT
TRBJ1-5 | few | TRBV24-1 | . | CATSDRNNQPQHF | TGTGCCACCAGTGACAGGAACAATCAGCCCCAGCATTTT
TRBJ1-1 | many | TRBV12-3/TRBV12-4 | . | CASSHDSYTEAFF | TGTGCCAGCAGTCACGACAGTTACACTGAAGCTTTCTTT
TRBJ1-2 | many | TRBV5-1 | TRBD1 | CASSWDSYGYTF | TGCGCCAGCAGCTGGGACAGCTATGGCTACACCTTC
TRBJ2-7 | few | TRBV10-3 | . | CAISENYEQYF | TGTGCCATCAGTGAGAACTACGAGCAGTACTTC
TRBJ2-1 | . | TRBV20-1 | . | CSASPLMRFNEQFF | TGCAGTGCTAGTCCACTCATGCGGTTCAATGAGCAGTTCTTC
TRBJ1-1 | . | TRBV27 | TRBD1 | CASSLSSLRDRGEAFF | TGTGCCAGCAGTTTGTCCTCCCTCCGGGACAGGGGCGAAGCTTTCTTT
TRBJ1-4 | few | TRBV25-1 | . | CASSAPGTKKLFF | TGTGCCAGCAGTGCCCCCGGGACCAAAAAACTGTTTTTT
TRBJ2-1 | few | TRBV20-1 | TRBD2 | CSATGGSYNEQFF | TGCAGTGCAACGGGAGGGTCCTACAATGAGCAGTTCTTC
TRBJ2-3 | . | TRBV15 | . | CATSRVSASVSTDTQYF | TGTGCCACCAGCAGAGTCTCGGCTAGCGTTAGCACAGATACGCAGTATTTT
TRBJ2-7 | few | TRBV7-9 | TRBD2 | CASSKGSGRSDMGQYF | TGTGCCAGCAGCAAGGGTAGCGGGAGGTCCGACATGGGGCAGTACTTC
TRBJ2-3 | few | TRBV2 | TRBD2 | CASKQREGGTQYF | TGTGCCAGCAAACAGCGGGAGGGTGGTACGCAGTATTTT
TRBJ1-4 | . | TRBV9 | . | CASSARVTNEKLFF | TGTGCCAGCAGCGCCAGGGTAACTAATGAAAAACTGTTTTTT
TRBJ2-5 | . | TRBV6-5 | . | CASSYGRETGNQETQYF | TGTGCCAGCAGTTACGGACGCGAGACAGGCAATCAAGAGACCCAGTACTTC
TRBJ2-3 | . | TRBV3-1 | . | CASSHQDTQYF | TGTGCCAGCAGCCATCAAGATACGCAGTATTTT
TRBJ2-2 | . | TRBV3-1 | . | CASSQEKDFNTGELFF | TGTGCCAGCAGCCAAGAAAAGGACTTTAACACCGGGGAGCTGTTTTTT
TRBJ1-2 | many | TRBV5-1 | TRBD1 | CASSPDRAEFGGYTF | TGCGCCAGCAGCCCGGACAGGGCTGAGTTCGGTGGCTACACCTTC
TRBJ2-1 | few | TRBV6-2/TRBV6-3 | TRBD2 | CASSYPPRLAGVTYNEQFF | TGTGCCAGCAGTTACCCGCCTCGACTAGCGGGAGTAACCTACAATGAGCAGTTCTTC
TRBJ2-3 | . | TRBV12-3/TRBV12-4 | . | CASSTGLQGSATDTQYF | TGTGCCAGCAGTACGGGACTACAGGGATCAGCGACAGATACGCAGTATTTT
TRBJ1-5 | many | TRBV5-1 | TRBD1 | CASSLDARGSNQPQHF | TGCGCCAGCAGCTTGGATGCCAGGGGGAGCAATCAGCCCCAGCATTTT
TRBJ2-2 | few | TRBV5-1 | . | CASSPLRDSNTGELFF | TGCGCCAGCAGCCCCTTAAGGGATTCGAACACCGGGGAGCTGTTTTTT
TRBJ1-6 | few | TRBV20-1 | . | CSAGSSYNSPLHF | TGCAGTGCTGGGAGCTCCTATAATTCACCCCTCCACTTT
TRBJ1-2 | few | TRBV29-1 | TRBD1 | CSVTGTGSNYGYTF | TGCAGCGTAACCGGGACAGGGTCTAACTATGGCTACACCTTC
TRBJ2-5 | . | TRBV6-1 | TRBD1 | CASSRQGAWETQYF | TGTGCCAGCAGTCGACAGGGGGCATGGGAGACCCAGTACTTC
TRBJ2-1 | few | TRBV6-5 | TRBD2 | CASSYSTGLAGVQQFF | TGTGCCAGCAGTTACTCGACTGGGCTAGCGGGAGTTCAGCAGTTCTTC
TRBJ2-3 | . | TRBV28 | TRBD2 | CASRPPGGTDTQYF | TGTGCCAGCAGGCCTCCGGGAGGGACAGATACGCAGTATTTT
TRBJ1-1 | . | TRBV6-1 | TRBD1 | CASRAYRGLRTEAFF | TGTGCCAGCAGGGCCTACAGGGGCCTGCGTACTGAAGCTTTCTTT
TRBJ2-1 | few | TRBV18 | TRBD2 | CASSQGLAAEQFF | TGTGCCAGCTCACAGGGACTAGCGGCTGAGCAGTTCTTC
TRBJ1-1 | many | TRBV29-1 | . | CSVGHGSTEAFF | TGCAGCGTTGGGCATGGGTCCACTGAAGCTTTCTTT
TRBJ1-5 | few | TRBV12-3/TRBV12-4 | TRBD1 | CASRSRDSLGQPQHF | TGTGCCAGCAGGTCCCGGGACAGCCTCGGTCAGCCCCAGCATTTT
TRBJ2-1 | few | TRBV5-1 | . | CASSLDRLNNEQFF | TGCGCCAGCAGCTTAGACAGGCTGAACAATGAGCAGTTCTTC
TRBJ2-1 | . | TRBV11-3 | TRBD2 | CASSFEGLAGVNEQFF | TGTGCCAGCAGCTTTGAGGGACTAGCGGGAGTTAATGAGCAGTTCTTC
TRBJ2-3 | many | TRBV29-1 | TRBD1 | CSASDRGIDTQYF | TGCAGCGCCTCGGACAGGGGGATAGATACGCAGTATTTT
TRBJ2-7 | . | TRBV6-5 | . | CASSSQGPYEQYF | TGTGCCAGCAGTTCCCAGGGCCCCTACGAGCAGTACTTC
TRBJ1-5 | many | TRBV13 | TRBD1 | CASGQGRDQPQHF | TGTGCCAGCGGACAGGGGCGAGACCAGCCCCAGCATTTT
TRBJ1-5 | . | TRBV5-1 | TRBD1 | CASSQDRLDQPQHF | TGCGCCAGCAGCCAGGACAGGCTGGATCAGCCCCAGCATTTT
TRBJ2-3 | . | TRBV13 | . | CASSFSLATGFDTQYF | TGTGCCAGCAGCTTTAGCCTAGCGACAGGTTTTGATACGCAGTATTTT
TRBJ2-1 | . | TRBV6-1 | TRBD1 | CASSVFRDRLYNEQFF | TGTGCCAGCAGTGTGTTTCGGGACAGACTTTACAATGAGCAGTTCTTC
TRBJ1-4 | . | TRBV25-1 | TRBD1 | CASRQSGQGAEKLFF | TGTGCCAGCAGACAGTCGGGACAGGGAGCCGAAAAACTGTTTTTT
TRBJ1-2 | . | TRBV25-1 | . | CASRGPVPGLYGYTF | TGTGCCAGCAGGGGGCCCGTGCCAGGGCTCTATGGCTACACCTTC
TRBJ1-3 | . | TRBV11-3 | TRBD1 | CASSPAGGTGNTIYF | TGTGCCAGCAGCCCCGCAGGGGGAACTGGAAACACCATATATTTT